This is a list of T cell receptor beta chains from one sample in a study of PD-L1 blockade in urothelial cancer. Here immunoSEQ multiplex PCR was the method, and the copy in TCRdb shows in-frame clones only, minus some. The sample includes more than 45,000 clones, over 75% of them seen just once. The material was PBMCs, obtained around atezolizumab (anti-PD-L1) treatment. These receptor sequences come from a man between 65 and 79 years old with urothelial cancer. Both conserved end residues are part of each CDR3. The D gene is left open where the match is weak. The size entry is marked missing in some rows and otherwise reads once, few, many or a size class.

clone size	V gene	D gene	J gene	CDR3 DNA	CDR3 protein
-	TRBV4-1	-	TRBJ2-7	TGCGCCAGCAGCCAAGATGCGGGTTCGGCCTACGAGCAGTACTTC	CASSQDAGSAYEQYF
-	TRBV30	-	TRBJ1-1	TGTGCCTGGAGATGGAGGAACACTGAAGCTTTCTTT	CAWRWRNTEAFF
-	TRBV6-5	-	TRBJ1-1	TGTGCCAGCAGTTACCGAGGCGCTGAAGCTTTCTTT	CASSYRGAEAFF
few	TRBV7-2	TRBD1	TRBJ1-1	TGTGCCAGCAGCCGAGGGGGGGACAGGGGGCTTCCGTGGACTGAAGCTTTCTTT	CASSRGGDRGLPWTEAFF
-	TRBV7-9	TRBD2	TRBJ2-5	TGTGCCAGCGGACTAGCGGAACAAGAGACCCAGTACTTC	CASGLAEQETQYF
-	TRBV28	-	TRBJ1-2	TGTGCCAGCAGGTCGGAGGGGTATGGCTACACCTTC	CASRSEGYGYTF
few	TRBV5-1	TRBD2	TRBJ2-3	TGCGCCAGCAGCCGACCGGGAGGCCGAGCGGGTACGCAGTATTTT	CASSRPGGRAGTQYF
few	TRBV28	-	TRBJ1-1	TGTGCCAGCAGTCCCTCCGGGACACTTATGAACACTGAAGCTTTCTTT	CASSPSGTLMNTEAFF
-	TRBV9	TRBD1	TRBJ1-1	TGTGCCAGCAGCCCCTGGACAGGGAACACTGAAGCTTTCTTT	CASSPWTGNTEAFF
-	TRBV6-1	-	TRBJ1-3	TGTGCCAGCAGTGAACAGGCTGGAAACACCATATATTTT	CASSEQAGNTIYF
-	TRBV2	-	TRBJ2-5	TGTGCCAGCAGTTCACAGGCCCCCCAAGAGACCCAGTACTTC	CASSSQAPQETQYF
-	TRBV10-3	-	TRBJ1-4	TGTGCCATCAGTGAGTCCGGTGAAAAACTGTTTTTT	CAISESGEKLFF
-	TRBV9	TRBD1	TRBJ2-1	TGTGCCAGCAGCGTCGACAGGGGGTCCTACAATGAGCAGTTCTTC	CASSVDRGSYNEQFF
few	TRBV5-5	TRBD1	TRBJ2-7	TGTGCCAGCAGCGGATCGGGACAGGGTTCCCCTCAGAGCTACGAGCAGTACTTC	CASSGSGQGSPQSYEQYF
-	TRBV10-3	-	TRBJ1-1	TGTGCCATCAGTGAATTTTTACAGGGGAACACTGAAGCTTTCTTT	CAISEFLQGNTEAFF
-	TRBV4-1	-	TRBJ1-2	TGCGCCAGCAGCACCGGGACACTCAGCGGCTACACCTTC	CASSTGTLSGYTF
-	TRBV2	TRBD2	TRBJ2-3	TGTGCCAGCGCGGGACTAGCGGGAGCCGCAGATACGCAGTATTTT	CASAGLAGAADTQYF
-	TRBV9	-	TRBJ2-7	TGTGCCAGCAGCGTAACAGCCGACTCCTACGAGCAGTACTTC	CASSVTADSYEQYF
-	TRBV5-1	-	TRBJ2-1	TGCGCCAGCAGCTTGGCCGGGAAGGGCAATGAGCAGTTCTTC	CASSLAGKGNEQFF
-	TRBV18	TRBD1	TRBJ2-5	TGTGCCAGCTCCCTACAGGGGGCAGGGGAGACCCAGTACTTC	CASSLQGAGETQYF
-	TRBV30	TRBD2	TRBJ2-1	TGTGCCTGGAGTTATCTAGCGGTCAGCTCCTACAATGAGCAGTTCTTC	CAWSYLAVSSYNEQFF
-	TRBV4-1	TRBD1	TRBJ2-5	TGCGCCAGCAGCCTACAGGGGATTCAGACCCAGTACTTC	CASSLQGIQTQYF
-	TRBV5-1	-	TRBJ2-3	TGCGCCAGCAGGCGTGAAAGCACAGATACGCAGTATTTT	CASRRESTDTQYF
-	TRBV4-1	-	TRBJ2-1	TGCGCCAGCAGCCAAGCCGGAGGGCGGGAGTTCTTC	CASSQAGGREFF
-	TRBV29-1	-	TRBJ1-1	TGCAGCGTTGAAGGGGGGCTTAGGCGGAACACTGAAGCTTTCTTT	CSVEGGLRRNTEAFF
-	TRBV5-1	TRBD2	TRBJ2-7	TGCGCCAGCAGCCGACTAGCGGGGTTGACCTCCTACGAGCAGTACTTC	CASSRLAGLTSYEQYF
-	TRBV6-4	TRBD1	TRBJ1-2	TGTGCCAGCAGTGACACCGGACAGGGGGTCGGAGGCTACACCTTC	CASSDTGQGVGGYTF
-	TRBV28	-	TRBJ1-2	TGTGCCAGCCTGACGGCAGGGGCGTATGGCTACACCTTC	CASLTAGAYGYTF
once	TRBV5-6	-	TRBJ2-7	TGTGCCAGCAGCTTGGTGACAGGCGTCTACGAGCAGTACTTC	CASSLVTGVYEQYF
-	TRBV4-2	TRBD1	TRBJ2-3	TGTGCCAGCAGCCAAGTGAGCCAGGGGGCAAAAGATACGCAGTATTTT	CASSQVSQGAKDTQYF
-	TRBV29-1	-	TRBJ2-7	TGCAGCGTTGAAGTAGGGGCCGCCTACGAGCAGTACTTC	CSVEVGAAYEQYF
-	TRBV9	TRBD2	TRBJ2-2	TGTGCCAGCAGCGTAGGACTAGCGGGGAACGCGAACACCGGGGAGCTGTTTTTT	CASSVGLAGNANTGELFF
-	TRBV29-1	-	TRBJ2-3	TGCAGCGTTGTAGTCCCGGGGGCAGATACGCAGTATTTT	CSVVVPGADTQYF
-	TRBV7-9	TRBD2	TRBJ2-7	TGTGCCAGCAGCTTCACGGGACTAGCGGGAGTCGAGCAGTACTTC	CASSFTGLAGVEQYF
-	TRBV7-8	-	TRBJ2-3	TGTGCCAGCAGTCAAACCTCTTACGGTCCGCAGTATTTT	CASSQTSYGPQYF
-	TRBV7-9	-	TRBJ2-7	TGTGCCAGCAGCTCCTTTATATCACCGGTTTCCTACGAGCAGTACTTC	CASSSFISPVSYEQYF